This is a list of T cell receptor beta chains from one sample in a study of T cell repertoires in cytomegalovirus infection. No antigen is known for these receptors. TCRdb reprocessed the reads via MiXCR and lists one record per CDR3 protein. This sample carries about 830,000 distinct CDR3 sequences, around a third of them seen once, and the ten largest clones take roughly an eighth. Specimen: cultured CD8+ T cells from PBMCs, collected from culture after CMV antigen stimulation. These receptors came from a human donor in good health (CMV status not recorded). Some clones in this sample may be carry-over from other donors' samples. CDR3s include the opening cysteine and the closing phenylalanine or tryptophan. D genes are given only for firm matches. Rows give clone size only sometimes, using once, few, many, or a class for an expanded clone.

V	D	J	size	DNA	CDR3
TRBV27	-	TRBJ1-2	-	TGTGCCAGCAGTCCTACAGGGCGGGGCTACACCTTC	CASSPTGRGYTF
TRBV24-1	-	TRBJ1-1	-	TGTGCCACCAGTACCCAGTCCCGTGGAGCTTTCTTT	CATSTQSRGAFF
TRBV20-1	TRBD2	TRBJ2-3	-	TGCAGTGCTAGCAGGACTAGCGGGGGGGCGGATACGCAGTATTTT	CSASRTSGGADTQYF
TRBV27	-	TRBJ2-2	-	TGTGCCAGCGCCGGGGGGCGGGTCGGGGAGCTGTTTTTT	CASAGGRVGELFF
TRBV20-1	-	TRBJ1-1	few	TGCAGTGCTTCCCAGCTTACAGGGTCCGCGTACACTGAAGCTTTCTTT	CSASQLTGSAYTEAFF
TRBV7-9	TRBD1	TRBJ1-1	-	TGTGCCAGCAGGGGGACAGGGGGCAGGAACACTGAAGCTTTCTTT	CASRGTGGRNTEAFF
TRBV6-5	TRBD2	TRBJ2-1	-	TGTGCCAGCAGCTTAGGACTAGCGGGGATCTACAATGAGCAGTTCTTC	CASSLGLAGIYNEQFF
TRBV4-3	-	TRBJ1-1	few	TGCGCCAGCAGCCAAGATCCAGTCCTGAACACTGAAGCTTTCTTT	CASSQDPVLNTEAFF
TRBV28	-	TRBJ1-1	few	TGTGCCAGCAGTTTATGGAAGGGGGTCTCCACTGAAGCTTTCTTT	CASSLWKGVSTEAFF
TRBV2	TRBD1	TRBJ2-1	few	TGTGCCAGCAGACGATCAGGGGGCCTATACAATGAGCAGTTCTTC	CASRRSGGLYNEQFF
TRBV5-1	TRBD1	TRBJ1-1	-	TGCGCCAGCAGCTTTGGCAGGGGGACCGCTGAAGCTTTCTTT	CASSFGRGTAEAFF
TRBV7-9	TRBD2	TRBJ2-3	many	TGTGCCAGCAGCGTACTAGCGGGGGATTCGGATACGCAGTATTTT	CASSVLAGDSDTQYF
TRBV5-1	-	TRBJ1-1	-	TGCGCCAGCAGCTTGGAAGGCAGCCGCATGAACACTGAAGCTTTCTTT	CASSLEGSRMNTEAFF
TRBV12-3/TRBV12-4	TRBD1	TRBJ2-2	-	TGTGCCAGCAGTCCGGACAGGGGACGAGTGGAACTGTTTTTT	CASSPDRGRVELFF
TRBV7-8	-	TRBJ1-1	few	TGTGCCAGCAGCCCAAGGAGGAGGACTGAAGCTTTCTTT	CASSPRRRTEAFF
TRBV7-4	-	TRBJ2-5	few	TGTGCCAGCAGCTTAGCTGGGGCGAAGGGGGAGACCCAGTACTTC	CASSLAGAKGETQYF
TRBV2	-	TRBJ2-2	-	TGTGCCAGAGGACTATCGAACACCGGGGAGCTGTTTTTT	CARGLSNTGELFF
TRBV5-1	TRBD1	TRBJ1-1	few	TGCGCCAGCAGCTCGCAGACAGGGGTGAACACTGAAGCTTTCTTT	CASSSQTGVNTEAFF
TRBV28	-	TRBJ1-5	few	TGTGCCAGCAGTTACCCAGGGGCTGATCAGCCCCAGCATTTT	CASSYPGADQPQHF
TRBV12-3/TRBV12-4	-	TRBJ1-5	-	TGTGCCAGCAGCAAGACACCGGCGGGCAATCAGCCCCAGCATTTT	CASSKTPAGNQPQHF
TRBV2	-	TRBJ2-3	-	TGTGCCAGCAGCCCTCCTTCGGGAGAGACAGATACGCAGTATTTT	CASSPPSGETDTQYF
TRBV7-7	-	TRBJ2-1	-	TGTGCTAGCAGCTTAGGGGACCTCCCGGATGAGCAGTTCTTC	CASSLGDLPDEQFF
TRBV19	TRBD1	TRBJ1-2	few	TGTGCCAGTACCAGCCCCGACAGGGGAAGATTCTATGGCTACACCTTC	CASTSPDRGRFYGYTF
TRBV2	TRBD1	TRBJ1-2	few	TGTGCCAACCCGGGACAGTTTCTCTATGGCTACACCTTC	CANPGQFLYGYTF
TRBV6-1	-	TRBJ2-1	-	TGTGCCAGCAGTGAAGAATGGTCAAGGGATGAGCAGTTCTTC	CASSEEWSRDEQFF
TRBV6-2/TRBV6-3	-	TRBJ2-3	few	TGTGCCAGCAGCTCGGGGATATATTGGGGAGATACGCAGTATTTT	CASSSGIYWGDTQYF
TRBV27	-	TRBJ2-5	-	TGTGCCAGCAGTTTAATGGCAGCGTACCAAGAGACCCAGTACTTC	CASSLMAAYQETQYF
TRBV20-1	TRBD1	TRBJ1-2	-	TGCAGTGCTAGGGGCAGGGGGCGTGTAGGCTACACCTTC	CSARGRGRVGYTF
TRBV7-2	-	TRBJ2-2	few	TGTGCCAGCAGCCCCCGGACTGTCGGGGGGGAGCTGTTTTTT	CASSPRTVGGELFF